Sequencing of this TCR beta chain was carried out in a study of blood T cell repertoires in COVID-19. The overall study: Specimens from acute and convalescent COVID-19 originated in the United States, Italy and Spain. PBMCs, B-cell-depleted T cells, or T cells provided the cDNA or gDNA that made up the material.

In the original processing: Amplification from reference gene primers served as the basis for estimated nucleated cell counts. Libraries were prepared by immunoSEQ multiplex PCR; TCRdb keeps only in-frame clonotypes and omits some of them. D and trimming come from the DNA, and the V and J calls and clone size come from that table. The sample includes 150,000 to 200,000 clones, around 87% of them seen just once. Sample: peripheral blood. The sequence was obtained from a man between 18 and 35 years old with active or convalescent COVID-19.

CDR3 sequence (DNA): TGCGCCAGCAGCACCTATGCGGGGGCTACCTACAATGAGCAGTTCTTC. Its protein is CASSTYAGATYNEQFF. This chain connects TRBV5-1 to TRBJ2-1; weak D call: TRBD2 (7 bases). CDR3 length: 16 amino acids. Germline loops: CDR1 SGHRS, CDR2 YFSETQ. Trimming removed 4 bases at V and 2 bases at J, with 16 bases between.